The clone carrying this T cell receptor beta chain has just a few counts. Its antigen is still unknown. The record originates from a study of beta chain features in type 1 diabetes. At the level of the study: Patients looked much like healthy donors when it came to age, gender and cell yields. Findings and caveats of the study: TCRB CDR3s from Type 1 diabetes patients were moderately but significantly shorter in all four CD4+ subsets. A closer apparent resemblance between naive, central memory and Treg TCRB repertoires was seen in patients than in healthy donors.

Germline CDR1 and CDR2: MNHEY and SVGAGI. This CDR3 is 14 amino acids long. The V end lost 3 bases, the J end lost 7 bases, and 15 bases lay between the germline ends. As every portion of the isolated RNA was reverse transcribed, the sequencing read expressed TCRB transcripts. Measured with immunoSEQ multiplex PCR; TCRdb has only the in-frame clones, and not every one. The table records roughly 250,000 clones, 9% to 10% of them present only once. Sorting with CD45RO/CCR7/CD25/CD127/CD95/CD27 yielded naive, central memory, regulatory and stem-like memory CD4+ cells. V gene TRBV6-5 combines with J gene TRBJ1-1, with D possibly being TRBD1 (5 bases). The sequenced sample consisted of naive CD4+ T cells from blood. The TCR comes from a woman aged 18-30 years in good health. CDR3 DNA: TGTGCCAGCAGTTATCAGGGTGGGTACGGTGAAGCTTTCTTT. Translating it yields CASSYQGGYGEAFF.